Listed here are 16 T cell receptor beta chains from one sample, sequenced in a study of blood T cell repertoires in COVID-19 (dated by TCRdb to 2019 to 2021). The library relied on the immunoSEQ multiplex PCR assay. TCRdb took over this immuneACCESS table, retaining in-frame rearrangements with V and J assigned. Such tables are incomplete; in checked studies, under half of the missing clones stem from an unresolved V gene, and the remainder is unexplained. The sample table contains 250,000 to 400,000 clones; only one count was recorded for around nine tenths of them. Roughly 5.2% of the sample comes from the top ten. Sequences were obtained from PBMCs or T cells enriched from blood (not recorded which). These TCRs come from a man between 60 and 70 years old who had recovered from COVID-19.

This chain joins TRBV5-6 and TRBJ2-2; TRBD2 matches at 16 bases. The CDR3 length is 16 residues. Germline CDR1 SGHDT, CDR2 YYEEEE. V lost 3 bases to trimming and J lost 6 bases; unmatched junction nucleotides: 2. The CDR3: CASSSGLAGGPGELFF. The CDR3 nucleotides read TGTGCCAGCAGCTCGGGACTAGCGGGAGGGCCCGGGGAGCTGTTTTTT.

This chain joins TRBV7-2 and TRBJ2-4; D not resolved. This CDR3 has 14 residues. V lost 2 bases and J 6 bases, leaving 11 bases between the germline ends. Germline CDR1 and CDR2: SGHTA and FQGNSA. The CDR3 nucleotides read TGTGCCAGCAGCTTAAGCGAAGCTTCAAACATTCAGTACTTC. It specifies CASSLSEASNIQYF.

The rearrangement joins TRBV19 to TRBJ2-4, with 7 nucleotides matching TRBD2. J was trimmed by 7 bases and V by 6 bases; bases with no gene match: 15. The CDR3 is 16 amino acids. Looked up from germline, CDR1 is LNHDA and CDR2 is SQIVND (reference sequence). CDR3 coding DNA: TGTGCCAGTAGGCCTTTAGGCGGCGTCGGGGGGAACATTCAGTACTTC. Translating it yields CASRPLGGVGGNIQYF.

This clone showed up just a few times. J is TRBJ1-2 and V is TRBV4-2, with D possibly matching TRBD1 (5 bases). The V end was cut by 0 bases, the J end by 1 base, with 15 bases between. CDR1 is LGHNA, CDR2 YNFKEQ, per germline. The CDR3 has 17 amino acids. CDR3 sequence: CASSQDLGGENNYGYTF. For the CDR3, the DNA is TGTGCCAGCAGCCAAGATTTGGGGGGGGAGAATAACTATGGCTACACCTTC.

This chain joins TRBV5-1 and TRBJ2-5, with 12 bases lining up with TRBD2. The CDR3 spans 15 residues. V was clipped by 4 bases and J by 3 bases; unmatched bases: 4. CDR1 is SGHRS and CDR2 is YFSETQ in the germline V gene. CDR3: CASSRWTSGEETQYF. CDR3 DNA: TGCGCCAGCAGCCGCTGGACTAGCGGGGAAGAGACCCAGTACTTC.

The genes are TRBV6-2 or TRBV6-3 and TRBJ1-1, with a tentative D call TRBD1 (5 bases). The CDR3 covers 15 residues. Germline assignment: CDR1 MNHEY and CDR2 SVGEGT. Trimming took off 5 bases at V and 5 bases at J, with 18 bases between the two ends. The CDR3 nucleotides are TGTGCCAGCAGTCTCCTACCGGGGGTAGGGACTGAAGCTTTCTTT. Translation: CASSLLPGVGTEAFF.

V usage is TRBV15 and J usage is TRBJ2-5; 10 nucleotides line up with TRBD2. CDR3 size: 17 residues. V lost 0 bases to trimming and J lost 5 bases; unmatched junction nucleotides: 9. CDR1 is LNHNV and CDR2 is YYDKDF in the germline V gene (reference sequence). CDR3 DNA sequence: TGTGCCACCAGCAGAGATCGGGCTAGCGGGAGCATGGAGACCCAGTACTTC. It translates to CATSRDRASGSMETQYF.

The V call is TRBV11-2, the J call TRBJ1-3, with D unclear. The ends were cut back, 7 bases at V and 0 bases at J, with 16 bases in the middle. CDR3 length: 16 residues. From germline, CDR1 is SGHAT and CDR2 FQNNGV. CDR3 DNA sequence: TGTGCCAGCAACTCTATTCGGCGGCACTCTGGAAACACCATATATTTT. The encoded protein is CASNSIRRHSGNTIYF.

Comments on this clone: One junction end does not reproduce the germline sequence, and a read error may be involved. This chain links TRBV19 with TRBJ2-7, with TRBD2 as a possible D gene (7 bases). From germline, CDR1 is LNHDA and CDR2 SQIVND (reference sequence). The CDR3 has 13 amino acids. The CDR3 sequence: CARRGRALYEQYF. DNA for the CDR3: TGTGCCCGTAGGGGGAGGGCCTTATACGAGCAGTACTTC. Using reference TRBV19 and TRBJ2-7 for the parts outside the CDR3, the full variable domain is DGGITQSPKYLFRKEGQNVTLSCEQNLNHDAMYWYRQDPGQGLRLIYYSQIVNDFQKGDIAEGYSVSREKKESFPLTVTSAQKNPTAFYLCARRGRALYEQYFGPGTRLTVT.

About this clone: The identical CDR3 is also encoded by other nucleotide sequences in the sample. The rearrangement joins TRBV29-1 to TRBJ1-1; a weak D match, TRBD1 (6 bases). The CDR3 is made up of 12 amino acids. Per the germline V gene, CDR1 is SQVTM and CDR2 is ANQGSEA. V was shortened by 5 bases and J by 4 bases, with 11 bases between the two germline ends. CDR3 DNA sequence: TGCAGCGTTCAGAGGGGGGGCACTGAAGCTTTCTTT. Its translation: CSVQRGGTEAFF.

CDR3 coding DNA: TGCGCCAGCAGCTCAGAGCGGACTAATGAAAAACTGTTTTTT. It codes for CASSSERTNEKLFF. The rearrangement links TRBV5-1 to TRBJ1-4; no clear D gene. The CDR3 covers 14 residues. CDR1 and CDR2 (germline): SGHRS, YFSETQ. Trimming shortened V by 3 bases and J by 2 bases, and 8 bases separated the two germline ends.

J is TRBJ2-5 and V is TRBV10-3; 11 bases map to TRBD2. The CDR3 is made up of 14 amino acids. The J segment lost 5 bases and the V segment lost 10 bases, leaving 9 bases of the junction unmatched. The germline V gene has CDR1 ENHRY and CDR2 SYGVKD. This CDR3 is CATATSGSWETQYF. As DNA, the CDR3 is TGTGCCACCGCAACTAGCGGGAGTTGGGAGACCCAGTACTTC.

The chain's CDR3 is CASSLFYGDTDSGNTIYF. The CDR3 nucleotides are TGCGCCAGCAGCCTATTTTACGGTGACACCGACTCTGGAAACACCATATATTTT. The rearrangement uses TRBV5-1 and TRBJ1-3; D unclear. Germline CDR1 reads SGHRS; CDR2 reads YFSETQ. V was clipped by 4 bases and J by 0 bases, with 20 bases between them. The CDR3 has 18 amino acids.

The chain links TRBV28 to TRBJ1-5; 8 bases map to TRBD1. V lost 6 bases, J lost 5 bases, and 9 bases stayed unmatched. Germline V gene lookup returns CDR1 MDHEN and CDR2 SYDVKM. This CDR3 is 15 amino acids long. This CDR3 reads CASSPTDREHQPQHF. CDR3 nucleotide sequence: TGTGCCAGCAGCCCGACGGACAGGGAGCATCAGCCCCAGCATTTT.

This chain joins TRBV19 and TRBJ1-5, with TRBD1 identical over 9 bases. Per the germline V gene, CDR1 is LNHDA and CDR2 is SQIVND (reference sequence). This CDR3 spans 14 amino acids. The V segment lost 4 bases and the J segment 9 bases; nucleotides outside the gene matches: 7. The CDR3 region has the DNA TGTGCCAGTAGTACTCGGACAGGGGTATGGCCCCAGCATTTT. Residues: CASSTRTGVWPQHF.

This chain joins TRBV30 and TRBJ2-1; TRBD2 agrees at 8 bases. CDR1 is GTSNPN, CDR2 SVGIG, per germline (reference sequence). The CDR3 has 14 residues. Trimming cost V 2 bases and J 0 bases; bases outside gene matches: 0. In DNA, the CDR3 is TGTGCCTGGAGTACTAGCGGCTCCTACAATGAGCAGTTCTTC. Protein: CAWSTSGSYNEQFF.